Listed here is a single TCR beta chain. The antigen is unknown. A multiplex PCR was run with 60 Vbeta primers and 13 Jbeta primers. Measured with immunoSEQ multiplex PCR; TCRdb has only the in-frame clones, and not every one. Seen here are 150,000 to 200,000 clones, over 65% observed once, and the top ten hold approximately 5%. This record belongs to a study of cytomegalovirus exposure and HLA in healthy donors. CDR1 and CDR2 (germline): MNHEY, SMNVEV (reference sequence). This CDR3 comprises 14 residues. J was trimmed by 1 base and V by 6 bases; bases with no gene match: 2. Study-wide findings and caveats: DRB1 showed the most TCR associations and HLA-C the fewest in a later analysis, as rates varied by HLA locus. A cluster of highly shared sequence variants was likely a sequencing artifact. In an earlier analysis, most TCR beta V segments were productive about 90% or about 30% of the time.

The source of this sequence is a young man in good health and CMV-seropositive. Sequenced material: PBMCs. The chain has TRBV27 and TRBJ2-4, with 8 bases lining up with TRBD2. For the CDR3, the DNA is TGTGCCAGCAGCGAGCGGGGGGCCAAAAACATTCAGTACTTC. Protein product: CASSERGAKNIQYF.